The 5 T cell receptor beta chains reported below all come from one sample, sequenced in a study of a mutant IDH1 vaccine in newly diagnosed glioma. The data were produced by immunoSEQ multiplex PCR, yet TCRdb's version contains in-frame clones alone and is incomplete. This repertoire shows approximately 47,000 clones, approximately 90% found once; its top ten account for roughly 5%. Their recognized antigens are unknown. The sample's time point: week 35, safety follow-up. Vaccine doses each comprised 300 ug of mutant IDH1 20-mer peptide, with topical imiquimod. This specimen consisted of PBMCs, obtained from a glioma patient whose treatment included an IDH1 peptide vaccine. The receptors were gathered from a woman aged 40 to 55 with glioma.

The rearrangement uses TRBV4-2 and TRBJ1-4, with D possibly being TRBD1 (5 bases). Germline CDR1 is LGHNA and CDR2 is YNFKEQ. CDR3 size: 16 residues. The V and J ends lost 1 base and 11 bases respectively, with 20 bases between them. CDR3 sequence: CASSQGLAGGRDKLFF. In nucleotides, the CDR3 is TGTGCCAGCAGCCAAGGTTTGGCCGGGGGAAGGGATAAACTGTTTTTT.

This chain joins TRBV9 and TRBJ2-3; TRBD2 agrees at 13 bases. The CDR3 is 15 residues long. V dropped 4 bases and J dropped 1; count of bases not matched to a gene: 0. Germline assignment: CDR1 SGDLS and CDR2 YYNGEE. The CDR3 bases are TGTGCCAGCAGCACTAGCGGGGGGGGCACAGATACGCAGTATTTT. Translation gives CASSTSGGGTDTQYF.

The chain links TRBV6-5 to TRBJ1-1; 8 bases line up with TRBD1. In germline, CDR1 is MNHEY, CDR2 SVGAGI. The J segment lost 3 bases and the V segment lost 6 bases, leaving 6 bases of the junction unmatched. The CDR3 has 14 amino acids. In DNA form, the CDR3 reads TGTGCCAGCAGCCCTGGACAGGGCCACACTGAAGCTTTCTTT. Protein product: CASSPGQGHTEAFF.

The DNA for the CDR3 is TGTGCCATCAGTGACTTTAAGACTAGCGGGTTTTACGAGCAGTACTTC. It translates to CAISDFKTSGFYEQYF. The chain combines TRBV10-3 with TRBJ2-7; 10 bases fit TRBD2. The CDR3 totals 16 residues. J was trimmed by 4 bases and V by 3 bases; bases with no gene match: 9. Germline V gene sequence: CDR1 ENHRY, CDR2 SYGVKD.

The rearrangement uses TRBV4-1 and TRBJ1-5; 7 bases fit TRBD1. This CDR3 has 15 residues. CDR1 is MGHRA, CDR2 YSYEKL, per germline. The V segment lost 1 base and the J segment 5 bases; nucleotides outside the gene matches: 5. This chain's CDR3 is CASSQAGQIDQPQHF. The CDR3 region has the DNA TGCGCCAGCAGCCAAGCGGGACAGATAGATCAGCCCCAGCATTTT.